This T cell receptor beta chain was captured in a study of cytomegalovirus exposure and HLA in healthy donors. About the study: Among the 398 donors who were genotyped, about 80% fell in the genetic ancestry cluster that is associated with self-reported Caucasian donors. Study-wide results and limits: TCR beta sequences reportedly predicted most subjects' HLA-A and HLA-B alleles accurately. Earlier results showed most TCR beta V segments being productive about 90% or about 30% of the time. The authors considered a cluster of highly shared sequence variants likely to be a sequencing artifact.

The CDR3 has 12 residues. CDR1 KGHSH and CDR2 LQKENI come from the germline V gene. Trimming pared 3 bases from V and 4 bases from J, leaving 6 bases between. The PCR had 60 Vbeta and 13 Jbeta primers. Some clones are missing from TCRdb's copy, which holds only in-frame ones; the method was immunoSEQ multiplex PCR. This sample has roughly 110,000 clones, with less than 85% found just once. This clone was detected only once. Its antigen is currently unknown. The specimen sequenced was PBMCs. The chain carries TRBV18 and TRBJ1-2; D uncertain. The TCR was taken from a man between 18 and 35 years old in good health and CMV-seronegative. The CDR3 spells CASSPDIYGYTF. CDR3 sequence (DNA): TGTGCCAGCTCACCCGACATCTATGGCTACACCTTC.